These 9 T cell receptor beta chains came from one sample sequenced in a study of identical twins. TCRdb reprocessed the 5' RACE reads via MiXCR and lists one record per CDR3 protein. The sample has more than 1.5 million distinct CDR3 sequences; 25% to 35% are singletons. The sequencing input was cord blood. The receptors here all came from a newborn girl in good health.

This clonotype was counted only a few times. J is TRBJ1-6 and V is TRBV7-9; D unclear. The CDR3 totals 13 residues. The germline CDR1 and CDR2 sequences are SEHNR and FQNEAQ (reference sequence). Trimming pared 1 base from V and 8 bases from J, leaving 6 bases between. The DNA for the CDR3 is TGTGCCAGCAGCTTAGATTGGGATTCACCCCTCCACTTT. Its protein is CASSLDWDSPLHF.

CDR3 sequence: CASSHKGRALTYNEQFF. CDR3 in DNA: TGCGCCAGCAGCCATAAAGGAAGGGCACTAACCTACAATGAGCAGTTCTTC. The genes are TRBV4-1 and TRBJ2-1; unclear D gene. This CDR3 contains 17 residues. In germline, CDR1 is MGHRA, CDR2 YSYEKL. V was shortened by 3 bases and J by 2 bases, with 17 bases between the two germline ends.

The chain links TRBV7-9 to TRBJ1-4, with 8 bases matching TRBD1. Trimming at V came to 1 base and at J to 10 bases, leaving 5 bases not matched to a gene. CDR1 and CDR2 (germline): SEHNR, FQNEAQ (reference sequence). CDR3 length: 14 amino acids. DNA of the CDR3: TGTGCCAGCAGCTTAGAGACAGGGGTGGGAAAACTGTTTTTT. This translates into CASSLETGVGKLFF.

This clonotype was observed a handful of times. This chain joins TRBV5-1 and TRBJ2-3; D might be TRBD1 (6 bases). V lost 9 bases, J lost 2 bases, and 13 bases lay in between. Germline CDR1 reads SGHRS; CDR2 reads YFSETQ. This CDR3 comprises 13 residues. CDR3 in amino acids: CATMGQNTDTQYF. DNA for the CDR3: TGCGCCACCATGGGACAAAACACAGATACGCAGTATTTT. Together with reference TRBV5-1 and TRBJ2-3, the CDR3 gives the full variable domain: KAGVTQTPRYLIKTRGQQVTLSCSPISGHRSVSWYQQTPGQGLQFLFEYFSETQRNKGNFPGRFSGRQFSNSRSEMNVSTLELGDSALYLCATMGQNTDTQYFGPGTRLTVL.

V is TRBV24-1 and J is TRBJ2-7, with TRBD1 identical over 8 bases. The CDR3 runs 14 residues. Germline lookup yields CDR1 KGHDR and CDR2 SFDVKD. The trim removed 1 base at V and 2 bases at J, leaving 0 bases unmatched. CDR3 amino acids: CATSDLQGAYEQYF. The CDR3 DNA reads as TGTGCCACCAGTGATTTACAGGGGGCCTACGAGCAGTACTTC.

The chain couples TRBV7-2 to TRBJ2-7, with 12 bases fitting TRBD2. Unmatched junction bases numbered 7, after V lost 3 bases and J lost 7 bases. CDR3 length: 15 amino acids. The germline V gene has CDR1 SGHTA and CDR2 FQGNSA. The CDR3 DNA follows: TGTGCCAGCAGCTTTTTCCGGACTAGCGGGAATGAGCAGTACTTC. Protein: CASSFFRTSGNEQYF.

The chain carries TRBV7-6 and TRBJ1-5; D not resolved. The length of the CDR3 is 14 residues. Trimming stripped 5 bases from V and 2 bases from J, with 10 bases between. Per the germline V gene, CDR1 is SGHVS and CDR2 is FNYEAQ. CDR3 amino acids: CASSPNGGNQPQHF. CDR3 in DNA: TGTGCCAGCAGCCCAAATGGGGGCAATCAGCCCCAGCATTTT.

Many counts were recorded for this clonotype. CDR3 loop: CASSQPGTTYEQYF. CDR3 DNA: TGCGCCAGCAGCCAACCCGGGACCACCTACGAGCAGTACTTC. The chain recombines TRBV4-1 with TRBJ2-7; D might be TRBD1 or TRBD2, each matching 5 bases. CDR1 and CDR2 (germline): MGHRA, YSYEKL. Deletions cut 2 bases from V and 2 bases from J, with 10 bases between. This CDR3 comprises 14 residues.

The CDR3 protein is CATSSLGASGVGGTQYF. Written as DNA, the CDR3 is TGTGCCACCAGCTCCCTTGGGGCTAGCGGGGTTGGAGGGACCCAGTACTTC. This chain uses TRBV15 with TRBJ2-5; 9 bases match TRBD2. The CDR3 contains 17 residues. In germline, CDR1 is LNHNV, CDR2 YYDKDF (reference sequence). V was pared by 5 bases and J by 7 bases, with 17 bases of the junction left unmatched.